This TCR beta chain stems from a study of blood T cell repertoires in COVID-19. The length of the CDR3 is 15 residues. CDR1 is SGDLS, CDR2 YYNGEE, per germline. The V and J ends lost 5 bases and 5 bases, in that order; junction bases with no gene match: 11. Sequenced by immunoSEQ multiplex PCR; TCRdb stores in-frame clones only, minus some. This table has a few hundred thousand clones, 70% to 90% appearing once. The chain uses TRBV9 and TRBJ1-2; 8 bases map to TRBD1. The sample was peripheral blood. The sequence came from a woman aged 55-70 years with COVID-19, enrolled during active disease. Written as DNA, the CDR3 is TGTGCCAGCAGTGGGAGTCAGGACAGGGAATATGGCTACACCTTC. Its translation: CASSGSQDREYGYTF. The entire variable domain, with the rest obtained from reference TRBV9 and TRBJ1-2, is as follows: DSGVTQTPKHLITATGQRVTLRCSPRSGDLSVYWYQQSLDQGLQFLIQYYNGEERAKGNILERFSAQQFPDLHSELNLSSLELGDSALYFCASSGSQDREYGYTFGSGTRLTVV.